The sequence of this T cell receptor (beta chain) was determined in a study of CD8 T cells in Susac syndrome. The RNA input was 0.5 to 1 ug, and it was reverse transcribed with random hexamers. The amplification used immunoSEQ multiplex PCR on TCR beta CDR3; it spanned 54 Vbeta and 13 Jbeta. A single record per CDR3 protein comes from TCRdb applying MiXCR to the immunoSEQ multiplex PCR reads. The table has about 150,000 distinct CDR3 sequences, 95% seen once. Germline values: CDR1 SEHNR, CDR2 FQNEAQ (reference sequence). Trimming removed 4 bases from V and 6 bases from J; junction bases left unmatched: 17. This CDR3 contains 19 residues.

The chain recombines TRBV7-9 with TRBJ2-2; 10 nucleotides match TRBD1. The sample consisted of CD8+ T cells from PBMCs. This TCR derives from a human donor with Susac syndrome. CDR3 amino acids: CASSSTDRGGLVIAGELFF. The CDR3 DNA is TGTGCCAGCAGCTCCACGGACAGGGGGGGACTAGTCATCGCCGGGGAGCTGTTTTTT.